This TCR beta chain originates from a study of cytomegalovirus exposure and HLA in healthy donors. Study-wide points: Across donors, most TCRs were seen rarely, yet some public ones were widespread.

Details on this clone: Its specificity is not known.

PCR primers comprised 60 Vbeta and 13 Jbeta primers. TCRdb keeps only in-frame clones here, not all; method: immunoSEQ multiplex PCR. The table has over 150,000 clones, 82% seen once; the top ten hold about 0.094%. V was trimmed by 6 bases and J by 7 bases, leaving 19 bases between them. The CDR3 length is 14 residues. Germline V gene data show CDR1 as SQVTM and CDR2 as ANQGSEA. The sequence was obtained from a boy younger than 10 in good health and CMV-seronegative. The sample taken for sequencing was PBMCs. This chain uses TRBV29-1 with TRBJ2-1, with no clear D. As DNA, the CDR3 is TGCAGCGTAGGCGGCCGAACTTATGCAAATGAGCAGTTCTTC. Amino acids: CSVGGRTYANEQFF.